This paragraph reports one TCR beta chain. Its antigen is undetermined. The data were obtained in a study of shared clonotypes between healthy human individuals. Overall study results and limits: Lower generation probabilities were found for non-shared clonotypes than for those shared by all four donors.

This CDR3 region has 13 residues. From germline, CDR1 is SGHVS and CDR2 FQNEAQ. Deletions cut 5 bases from V and 6 bases from J, with 13 bases between. TCRdb's table, derived via immunoSEQ multiplex PCR, lists solely in-frame clones and lacks some. Of about 2.3 million clones listed, approximately 93% were seen once; the top ten hold 0.35% to 0.5%. The source material was naive CD4+ T cells from PBMCs. This sample's subset: CD45RA+ positively selected. The sequence came from a man between 18 and 29 years old in good health. Some clones in this sample may be carry-over from other donors' samples. The V and J genes are TRBV7-8 and TRBJ1-2; D not resolved. The CDR3 here is CASSVFFGNGYTF. The DNA for the CDR3 is TGTGCCAGCAGCGTGTTTTTTGGGAATGGCTACACCTTC.